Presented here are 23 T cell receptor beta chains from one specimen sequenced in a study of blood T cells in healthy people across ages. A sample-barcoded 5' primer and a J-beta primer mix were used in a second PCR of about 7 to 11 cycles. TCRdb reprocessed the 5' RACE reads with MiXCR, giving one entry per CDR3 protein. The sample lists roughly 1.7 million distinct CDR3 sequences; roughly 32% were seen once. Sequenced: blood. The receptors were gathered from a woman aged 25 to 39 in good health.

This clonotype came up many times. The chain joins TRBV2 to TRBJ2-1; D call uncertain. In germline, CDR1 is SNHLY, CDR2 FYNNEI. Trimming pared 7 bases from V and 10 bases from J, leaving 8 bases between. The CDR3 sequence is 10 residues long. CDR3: CASNPIEQFF. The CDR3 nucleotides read TGTGCCAGCAACCCGATAGAGCAGTTCTTC.

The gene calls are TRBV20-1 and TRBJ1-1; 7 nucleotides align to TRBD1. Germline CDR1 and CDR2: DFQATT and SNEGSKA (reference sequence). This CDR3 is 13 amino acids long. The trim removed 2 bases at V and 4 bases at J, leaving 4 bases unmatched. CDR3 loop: CSARTGVTTEAFF. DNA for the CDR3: TGCAGTGCTAGAACAGGGGTGACCACTGAAGCTTTCTTT.

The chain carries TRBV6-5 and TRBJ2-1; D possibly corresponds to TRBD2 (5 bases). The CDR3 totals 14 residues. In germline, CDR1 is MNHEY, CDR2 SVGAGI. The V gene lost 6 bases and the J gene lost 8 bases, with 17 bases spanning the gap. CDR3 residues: CASRYPGSQHEQFF. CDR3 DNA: TGTGCCAGCAGGTACCCGGGGTCGCAACATGAGCAGTTCTTC.

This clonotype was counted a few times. This CDR3 is CASSSGETYNEQFF. CDR3 nucleotides: TGTGCCAGCAGCTCCGGGGAGACCTACAATGAGCAGTTCTTC. This rearrangement joins TRBV5-8 to TRBJ2-1; a possible D gene is TRBD2 (5 bases). Germline-derived CDR1 and CDR2 are SGHTS and YDEGEE. V dropped 3 bases and J dropped 2 bases, with 9 bases sitting between them. This CDR3 region has 14 residues.

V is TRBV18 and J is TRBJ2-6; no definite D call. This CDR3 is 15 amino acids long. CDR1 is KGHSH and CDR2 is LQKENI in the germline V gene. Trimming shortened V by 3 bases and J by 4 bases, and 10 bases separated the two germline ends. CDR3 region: CASSPYAQGANVLTF. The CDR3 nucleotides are TGTGCCAGCTCACCCTACGCCCAAGGGGCCAACGTCCTGACTTTC.

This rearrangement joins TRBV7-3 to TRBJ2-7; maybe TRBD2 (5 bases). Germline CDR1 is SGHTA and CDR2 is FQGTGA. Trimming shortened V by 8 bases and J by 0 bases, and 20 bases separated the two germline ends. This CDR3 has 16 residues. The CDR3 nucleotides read TGTGCCAGCCCAGGTGGCGGGCGGAGGAGCTCCTACGAGCAGTACTTC. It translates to CASPGGGRRSSYEQYF.

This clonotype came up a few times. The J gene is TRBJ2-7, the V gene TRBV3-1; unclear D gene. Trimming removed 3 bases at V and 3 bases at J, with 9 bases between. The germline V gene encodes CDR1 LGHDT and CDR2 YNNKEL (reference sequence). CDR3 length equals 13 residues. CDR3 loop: CASSQASFYEQYF. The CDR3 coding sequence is TGTGCCAGCAGCCAGGCCTCGTTCTACGAGCAGTACTTC.

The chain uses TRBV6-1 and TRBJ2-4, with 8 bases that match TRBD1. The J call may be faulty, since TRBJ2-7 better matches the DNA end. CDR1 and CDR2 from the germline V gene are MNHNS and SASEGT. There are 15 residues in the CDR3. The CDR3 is CASSESTGTGYEQYF. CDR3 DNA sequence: TGTGCCAGCAGTGAGTCGACCGGGACAGGCTACGAGCAGTACTTC.

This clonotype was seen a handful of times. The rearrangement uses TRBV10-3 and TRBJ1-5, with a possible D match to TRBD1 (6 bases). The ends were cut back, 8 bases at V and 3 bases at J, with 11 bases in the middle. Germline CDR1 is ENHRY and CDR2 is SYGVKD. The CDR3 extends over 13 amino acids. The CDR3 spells CAISGAANQPQHF. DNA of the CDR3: TGTGCCATCTCGGGGGCCGCCAATCAGCCCCAGCATTTT.

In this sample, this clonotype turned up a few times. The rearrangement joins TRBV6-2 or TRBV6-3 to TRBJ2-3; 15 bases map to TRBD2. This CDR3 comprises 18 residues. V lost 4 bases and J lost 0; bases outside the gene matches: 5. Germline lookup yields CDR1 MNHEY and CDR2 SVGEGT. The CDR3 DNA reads TGTGCCAGCAGTTTTGGACTAGCGGGAGGGCCGAGCACAGATACGCAGTATTTT. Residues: CASSFGLAGGPSTDTQYF.

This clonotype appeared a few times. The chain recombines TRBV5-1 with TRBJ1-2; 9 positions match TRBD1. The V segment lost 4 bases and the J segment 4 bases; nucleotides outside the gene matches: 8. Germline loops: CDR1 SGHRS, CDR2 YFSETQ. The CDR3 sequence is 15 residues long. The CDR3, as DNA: TGCGCCAGCAGCATGTCCGGGACAGGGATCTATGGCTACACCTTC. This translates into CASSMSGTGIYGYTF.

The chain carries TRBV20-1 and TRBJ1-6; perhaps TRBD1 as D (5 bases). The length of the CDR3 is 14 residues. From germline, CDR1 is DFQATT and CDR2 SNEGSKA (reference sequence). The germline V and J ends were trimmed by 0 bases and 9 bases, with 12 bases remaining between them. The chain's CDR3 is CSARDQGGGSPLHF. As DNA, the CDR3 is TGCAGTGCTAGAGACCAGGGTGGCGGTTCACCCCTCCACTTT.

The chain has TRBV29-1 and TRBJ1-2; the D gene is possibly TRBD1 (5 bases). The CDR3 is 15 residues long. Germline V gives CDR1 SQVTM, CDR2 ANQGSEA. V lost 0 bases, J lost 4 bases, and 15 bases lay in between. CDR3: CSVEDRKRGSYGYTF. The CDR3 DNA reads TGCAGCGTTGAAGATCGGAAGCGGGGGAGCTATGGCTACACCTTC.

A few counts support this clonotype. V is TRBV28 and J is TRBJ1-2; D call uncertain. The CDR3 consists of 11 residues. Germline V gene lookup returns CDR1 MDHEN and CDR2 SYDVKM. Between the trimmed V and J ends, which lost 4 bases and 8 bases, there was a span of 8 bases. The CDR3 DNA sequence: TGTGCCAGCAGTTCCTTCAGGGGCTACACCTTC. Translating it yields CASSSFRGYTF.

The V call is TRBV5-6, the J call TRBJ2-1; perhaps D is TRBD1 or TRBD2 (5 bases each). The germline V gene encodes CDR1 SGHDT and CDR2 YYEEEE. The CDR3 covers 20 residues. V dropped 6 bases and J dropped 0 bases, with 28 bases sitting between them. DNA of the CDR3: TGTGCCAGCATCCTACTCGTCCGGGACGGTGAGTTCAGCTCCTACAATGAGCAGTTCTTC. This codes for CASILLVRDGEFSSYNEQFF.

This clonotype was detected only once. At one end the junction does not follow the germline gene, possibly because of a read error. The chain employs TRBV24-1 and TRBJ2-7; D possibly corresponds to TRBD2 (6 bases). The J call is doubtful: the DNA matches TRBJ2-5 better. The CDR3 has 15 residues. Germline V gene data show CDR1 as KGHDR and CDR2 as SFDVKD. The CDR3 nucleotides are TGTGCCGCCAGTGACCCTCGGGGAGGAGGGGAGACCCAGTACTTC. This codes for CAASDPRGGGETQYF.

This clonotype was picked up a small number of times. Written as DNA, the CDR3 is TGTGCCAGCAGTTTAAACTCGAACGGGCAGTACTTC. It specifies CASSLNSNGQYF. V is TRBV28 and J is TRBJ2-7; D unclear. V gave up 2 bases and J gave up 9 bases, with 11 bases separating them. This CDR3 is 12 amino acids long. Germline-derived CDR1 and CDR2 are MDHEN and SYDVKM.

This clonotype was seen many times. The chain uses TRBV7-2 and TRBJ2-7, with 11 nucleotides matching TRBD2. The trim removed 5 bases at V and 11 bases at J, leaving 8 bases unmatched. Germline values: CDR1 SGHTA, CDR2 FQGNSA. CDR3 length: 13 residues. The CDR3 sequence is CASSALAGGYEYF. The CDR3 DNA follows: TGTGCCAGCAGCGCGCTAGCGGGGGGCTATGAGTACTTC.

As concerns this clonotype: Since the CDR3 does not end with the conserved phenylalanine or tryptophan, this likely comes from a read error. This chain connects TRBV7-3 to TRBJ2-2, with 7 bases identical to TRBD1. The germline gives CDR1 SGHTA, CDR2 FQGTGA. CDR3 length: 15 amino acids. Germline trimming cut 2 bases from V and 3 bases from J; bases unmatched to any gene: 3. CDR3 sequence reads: CASSLEGAYTGELFV. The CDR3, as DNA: TGTGCCAGCAGCTTAGAGGGGGCGTACACCGGGGAGCTGTTTGTT.

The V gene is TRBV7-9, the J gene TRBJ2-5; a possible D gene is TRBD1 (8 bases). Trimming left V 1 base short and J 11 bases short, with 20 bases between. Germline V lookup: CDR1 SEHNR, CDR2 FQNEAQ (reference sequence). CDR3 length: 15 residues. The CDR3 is CASSLGTGGGNEQYF. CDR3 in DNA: TGTGCCAGCAGCTTAGGCACAGGGGGAGGGAATGAGCAGTACTTC.

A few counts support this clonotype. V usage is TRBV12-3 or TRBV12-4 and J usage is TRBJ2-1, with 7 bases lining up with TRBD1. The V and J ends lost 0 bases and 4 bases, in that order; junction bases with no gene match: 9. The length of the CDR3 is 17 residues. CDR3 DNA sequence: TGTGCCAGCAGTTTAGCCAGGCAGGGGGTGAATTACAATGAGCAGTTCTTC. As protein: CASSLARQGVNYNEQFF.

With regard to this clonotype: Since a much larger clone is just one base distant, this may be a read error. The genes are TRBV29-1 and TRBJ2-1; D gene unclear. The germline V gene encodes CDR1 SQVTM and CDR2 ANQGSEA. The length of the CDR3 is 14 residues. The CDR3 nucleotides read TGCAGCGTTGAAGAGGCCAGCTCCTACACTGAGCAGTTCTTC. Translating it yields CSVEEASSYTEQFF.

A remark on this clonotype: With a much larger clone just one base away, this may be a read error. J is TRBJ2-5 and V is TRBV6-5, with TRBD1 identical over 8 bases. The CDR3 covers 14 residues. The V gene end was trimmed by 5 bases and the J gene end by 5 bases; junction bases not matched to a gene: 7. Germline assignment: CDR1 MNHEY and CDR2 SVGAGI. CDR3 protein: CASSLRTGRETQYF. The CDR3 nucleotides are TGTGCCAGCAGTCTGCGGACAGGGAGGGAGACCCAGTACTTC.